Described below is a single TCR beta chain sequence and its context. No antigen is known for it. No much larger clone is present one base from it, and per-base qualities are unavailable. The data stem from a study of CD8+CD57+ T cells in acquired aplastic anemia (dated by TCRdb to the late 2010s). Broadly, across the study: On average, sorted CD4+ and CD8+ cells yielded around 3.4 ug of extracted DNA, with a range of about 0.19 to 30 ug. An average of approximately 9.8 million reads for CD4+ cells and roughly 11 million reads for CD8+ cells was obtained from healthy donor samples.

In this study, sorted CD4+ and CD8+ T cells from the blood of healthy subjects and of severe aplastic anemia patients had their TCR repertoires deep-sequenced. Ficoll-Paque density gradient centrifugation was used to isolate peripheral blood mononuclear cells. CD4+ and CD8+ T cells were sorted by FACS or magnetic beads before DNA extraction. Deletion took 7 bases off V and 6 bases off J, with a span of 13 bases between the germline ends. The CDR3 contains 12 residues, cysteine and phenylalanine counted. This entry keeps only the CDR3 DNA: 36 bases, framed from base 1. Reading the germline V gene gives CDR1 SGHVS and CDR2 FQNEAQ. Profiling of TCR beta VDJ combinations and CDR3 sequences used genomic DNA as the template. An Illumina HiSeq 2000 was used for TCR repertoire sequencing. Per the source publication's procedure: Repertoires were assessed using TRBV/TRBJ rearrangement plots, CDR3 size and DJ length profiles, and Simpson's diversity index. The most abundant DNA sequence in the deep sequencing data was defined as the immunodominant clone. CDR3 amino acid sequences were screened for sharing across subjects and compared with published repertoires and the VDJdb database. In TCRdb, the public reads were trimmed at Q25 with fastp and aligned with MiXCR, with productive beta chains retained. Each CDR3 protein appears once, grouped with its most common genes and DNA. The V and J calls and clone size are TCRdb's, not the authors'. Present in this sample are around 230,000 distinct CDR3 sequences, around 60% of which were seen just once. Together, the top ten hold about 29% of the sample.

The paper as a whole reports these results and caveats: Roughly 30 CD8+ CDR3 sequences were found to be shared between patients and controls, but these sequences appeared to be highly expressed in patients and within the immunodominant clones of the patients. No significant difference in CD8+ Simpson's diversity was found between patients and healthy controls (P=0.060).

The sequenced sample consisted of sorted CD4+, CD8+, or CD8+CD57+ T cells (not recorded which) from PBMCs. The rearrangement joined TRBV7-8 to TRBJ2-7; possibly the D gene is TRBD1, per 5 matching bases. The receptor comes from a human donor in good health. At the DNA level, the sequence is TGTGCCAGCAATACGGGCAGGGTCGAGCAGTACTTC. It is translated as CASNTGRVEQYF.